This T cell receptor beta chain came from a study of radiation and T cells in renal cell carcinoma (dated by TCRdb to about 2020). Regarding the study in general: In total, 53 samples underwent TCR beta sequencing: some 26 tumors plus 27 peripheral blood samples. The last blood draw occurred 4 weeks after radiation, at the same time as nephrectomy. A total of 4,016,671 unique CDR3 nucleotide sequences, encoding 2.7 million or so unique CDR3 amino acid sequences, were found across all 50 or so samples.

TCR beta libraries were generated from genomic DNA with the immunoSEQ kit, following the manufacturer's recommendations. To prepare libraries, a first multiplex PCR with proprietary primers was run, followed by a second PCR that added unique barcodes, and a bead cleanup was done after each round. Each sample batch included a kit-provided positive control reaction and a negative control reaction. The final libraries were assessed on an Agilent 4200 TapeStation D1000 ScreenTape, pooled by volume, and quantified by qPCR. Sequencing was performed on an Illumina NextSeq500 using a MidOutput 150-cycle cartridge, with 156 Read1 cycles, 15 Index1 cycles, and the kit custom primers. The pooled library was loaded at about 0.96 pM, and around 20% PhiX control was spiked in. The paper's data handling went like this. The vendor-processed data were analyzed in R, and a clonotype was defined as all T cells that share the same CDR3 nucleotide sequence. In the clone abundance analyses, frequencies in each sample were normalized to that sample's 10,000 most abundant clones. Public T cell clones, averaging fewer than five per sample, were removed before analysis. An abundance difference of at least 32-fold between compartments was the criterion for calling clonotypes tumor-enriched or baseline blood-enriched. A beta-binomial differential abundance model was used to identify clonotypes that were expanded or contracted between blood time points. The Baroni-Urbani and Buser coefficient was used to measure tumor-blood repertoire similarity, and groups were compared with two-tailed Wilcoxon tests in R. Entries here come from immuneACCESS through TCRdb and include only in-frame sequences with V and J called. Some clones fail to appear in such tables; in the studies checked, an unresolved V gene covers under half of the shortfall, and the cause of the remainder is unknown. V and J calls and clone size come straight from that table; D and trimming were deduced from the DNA. A total of around 170,000 clones appear in this sample, about 85% of them only once. The biggest ten clones account for about 11% of the sample.

Of note for this clone: Its binding antigen is unknown. Per-base qualities were not stored, and no clone one base away is much larger.

Explained via the paper, the time point label denotes: blood 4 weeks post-SBRT, at nephrectomy. The sample's treatment or condition label, in plain terms: 15 Gy SBRT to primary tumor, nephrectomy 4 weeks later. The samples were obtained from a clinical trial, where primary renal cell carcinomas were treated with 15 Gy stereotactic body radiation therapy and then removed by nephrectomy 4 weeks afterward. To track tumor-enriched clonotypes, serial peripheral blood was sampled from radiation-treated patients at baseline and at 2 weeks and 4 weeks after SBRT. Every patient had renal cell carcinoma of clear cell pathology. Genomic DNA for TCR sequencing was prepared using the QIAamp DNA Blood Mini Kit (Qiagen). The analyses included only samples that passed all quality control checks. Results and caveats for the whole study, not just this receptor: Tracking of blood repertoire dynamics stopped at more than three weeks after treatment, with no follow-up past that point. No pretreatment tumor biopsies were available, so the baseline intratumoral presence of clonotypes could not be determined. In blood, the top tumor clonotypes increased from baseline to 2 weeks after radiation and then shrank by 4 weeks, which suggests a temporary expansion of tumor-resident clones. Effects of radiation dose or scheduling on the TCR repertoire could not be addressed with the single-armed trial design.

V was cut back by 4 bases and J by 0 bases, leaving a gap of 11 bases between them. Spanning cysteine to phenylalanine, the CDR3 consists of 15 amino acids. Here the CDR3 DNA is all that survives: 45 bases in frame from base 1. As encoded in the germline V gene (reference sequence), CDR1 is LNHDA while CDR2 is SQIVND. Here the chain combines TRBV19 and TRBJ2-3; TRBD2 might be the D gene, on 6 matching bases. The specimen was blood, collected from a patient whose treatment included radiotherapy and nephrectomy. This clonotype was sampled from a woman between 50 and 59 years old with renal cell carcinoma. The CDR3 protein is CASSKTSSSTDTQYF. The DNA sequence follows: TGTGCCAGTAGTAAGACTAGTTCAAGCACAGATACGCAGTATTTT.